This is a list of T cell receptor beta chains from one sample in a study of cytomegalovirus exposure and HLA in healthy donors. The method was immunoSEQ multiplex PCR; TCRdb's version includes in-frame clones alone and lacks a portion of them. The repertoire holds 200,000 to 250,000 clones, with over 65% as singletons. The specimen sequenced was PBMCs. All receptors derive from a woman aged 30 to 39 in good health and CMV-seronegative. CDR3s include the opening cysteine and the closing phenylalanine or tryptophan. D genes are given only for firm matches.

CDR3aa,j_gene,d_gene,v_gene
CASSLGLAGQETQYF,TRBJ2-5,TRBD2,TRBV5-1
CASSEARARDGYTF,TRBJ1-2,NA,TRBV2
CASSYYSSGLEAFF,TRBJ1-1,NA,TRBV6-5
CASSSQGAEAFF,TRBJ1-1,TRBD1,TRBV5-1
CASSPGGYADHSSYTF,TRBJ1-2,NA,TRBV7-9
CASSLQITGELFF,TRBJ2-2,NA,TRBV7-9
CASSLPPGTANNEQFF,TRBJ2-1,TRBD1,TRBV7-9
CASSSLTGLNTEAFF,TRBJ1-1,NA,TRBV27
CASTRFRLAESDTQYF,TRBJ2-3,TRBD2,TRBV19
CTSSPQSGAYEQYF,TRBJ2-7,NA,TRBV1
CASSLTGNTEAFF,TRBJ1-1,NA,TRBV6-4
CASSPTATYFDEQYF,TRBJ2-7,NA,TRBV19
CASSYPSTGRETQYF,TRBJ2-5,NA,TRBV5-6
CASRREGHTEAFF,TRBJ1-1,NA,TRBV5-1
CASSLVAGGTNYGYTF,TRBJ1-2,TRBD1,TRBV5-1
CASSLGFLGSNEKLFF,TRBJ1-4,NA,TRBV5-1
CATSPRDRGTYEQYF,TRBJ2-7,TRBD1,TRBV15
CASKEGRTEAFF,TRBJ1-1,NA,TRBV19
CASTLTPGQGNQETQYF,TRBJ2-5,TRBD1,TRBV7-8
CARTKVDRDTEAFF,TRBJ1-1,TRBD1,TRBV19
CASSPGTSAGANVLTF,TRBJ2-6,TRBD2,TRBV25-1
CASSYGGTSYEQYF,TRBJ2-7,NA,TRBV27
CASSDLPLAGSFSEQFF,TRBJ2-1,TRBD2,TRBV6-1
CASSPSGHQPQHF,TRBJ1-5,NA,TRBV6-5
CATAGGGMGKLFF,TRBJ1-4,NA,TRBV28
CASSLVQNEQYF,TRBJ2-7,NA,TRBV5-1
CASSQGRTLHNNEQFF,TRBJ2-1,NA,TRBV4-1
CASSFQTNYGYTF,TRBJ1-2,NA,TRBV27
CASSLESLAGTNEQFF,TRBJ2-1,TRBD2,TRBV5-4
CASSSGQGSYNEQFF,TRBJ2-1,TRBD1,TRBV28
CASSRTGARGYTF,TRBJ1-2,TRBD1,TRBV28
CASSVASSPTGIGIYEKLFF,TRBJ1-4,TRBD1,TRBV9
CASSDPLPGQGAYEQYF,TRBJ2-7,TRBD1,TRBV9
CASSPGLAPLQETQYF,TRBJ2-5,TRBD2,TRBV5-8
CASSQSGDRGLGSEAFF,TRBJ1-1,TRBD1,TRBV5-1
CASRPTNTEAFF,TRBJ1-1,NA,TRBV6-5
CASSLGTLSETQYF,TRBJ2-5,NA,TRBV7-2
CASSLFTSGERTDTQYF,TRBJ2-3,TRBD2,TRBV7-2
CASTPTGGNQPQHF,TRBJ1-5,TRBD1,TRBV19
CASMKGQGSYNEQFF,TRBJ2-1,TRBD1,TRBV5-1
CAWKRTGGPTEAFF,TRBJ1-1,TRBD1,TRBV30